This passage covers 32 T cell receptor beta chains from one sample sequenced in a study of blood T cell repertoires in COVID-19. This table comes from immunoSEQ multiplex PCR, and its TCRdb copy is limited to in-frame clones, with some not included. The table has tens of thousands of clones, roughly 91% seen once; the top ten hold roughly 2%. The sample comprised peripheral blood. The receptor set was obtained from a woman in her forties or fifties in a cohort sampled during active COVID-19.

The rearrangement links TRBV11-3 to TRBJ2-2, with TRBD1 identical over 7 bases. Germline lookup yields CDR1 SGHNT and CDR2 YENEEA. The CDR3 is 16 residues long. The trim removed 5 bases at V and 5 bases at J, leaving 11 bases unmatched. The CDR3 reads CASSPNRGGRTGELFF. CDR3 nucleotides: TGTGCCAGCAGCCCCAACCGAGGGGGCCGGACCGGGGAGCTGTTTTTT.

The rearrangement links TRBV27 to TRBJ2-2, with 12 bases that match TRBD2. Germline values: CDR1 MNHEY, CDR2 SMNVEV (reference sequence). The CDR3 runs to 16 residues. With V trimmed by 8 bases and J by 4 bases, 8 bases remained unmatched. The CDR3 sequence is CASLLAGGRRTGELFF. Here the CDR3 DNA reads TGTGCCAGCCTCCTAGCGGGAGGGCGCCGCACCGGGGAGCTGTTTTTT.

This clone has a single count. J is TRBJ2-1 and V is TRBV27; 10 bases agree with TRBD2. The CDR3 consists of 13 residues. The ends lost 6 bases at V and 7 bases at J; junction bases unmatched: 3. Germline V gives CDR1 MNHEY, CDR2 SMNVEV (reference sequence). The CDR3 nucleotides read TGTGCCAGCAGGGCTAGCGGGAGTAATGAGCAGTTCTTC. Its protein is CASRASGSNEQFF.

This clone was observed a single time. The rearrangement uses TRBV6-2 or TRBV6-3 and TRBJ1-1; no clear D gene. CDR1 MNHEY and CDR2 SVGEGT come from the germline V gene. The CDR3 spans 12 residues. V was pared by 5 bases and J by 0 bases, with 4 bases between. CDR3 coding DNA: TGTGCCAGCAGTGACATGAACACTGAAGCTTTCTTT. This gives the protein CASSDMNTEAFF.

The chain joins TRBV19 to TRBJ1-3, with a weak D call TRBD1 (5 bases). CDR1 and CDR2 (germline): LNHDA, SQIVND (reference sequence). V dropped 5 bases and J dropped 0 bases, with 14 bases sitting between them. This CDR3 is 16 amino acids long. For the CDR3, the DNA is TGTGCCAGTAGTGGAACCGACAGCAACTCTGGAAACACCATATATTTT. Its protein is CASSGTDSNSGNTIYF.

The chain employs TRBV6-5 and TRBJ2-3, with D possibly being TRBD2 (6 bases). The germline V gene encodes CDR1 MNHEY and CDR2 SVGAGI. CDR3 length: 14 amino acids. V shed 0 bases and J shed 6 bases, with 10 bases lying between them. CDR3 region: CASSYSRERDTQYF. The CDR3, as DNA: TGTGCCAGCAGTTACTCGCGGGAAAGGGATACGCAGTATTTT.

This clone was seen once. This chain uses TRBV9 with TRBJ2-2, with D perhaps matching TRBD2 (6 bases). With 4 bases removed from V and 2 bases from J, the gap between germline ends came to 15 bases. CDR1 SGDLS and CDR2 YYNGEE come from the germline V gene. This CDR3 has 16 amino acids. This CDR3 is CASSIDGGINTGELFF. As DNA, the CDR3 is TGTGCCAGCAGCATCGATGGGGGGATTAACACCGGGGAGCTGTTTTTT. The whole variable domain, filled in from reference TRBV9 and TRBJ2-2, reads DSGVTQTPKHLITATGQRVTLRCSPRSGDLSVYWYQQSLDQGLQFLIQYYNGEERAKGNILERFSAQQFPDLHSELNLSSLELGDSALYFCASSIDGGINTGELFFGEGSRLTVL.

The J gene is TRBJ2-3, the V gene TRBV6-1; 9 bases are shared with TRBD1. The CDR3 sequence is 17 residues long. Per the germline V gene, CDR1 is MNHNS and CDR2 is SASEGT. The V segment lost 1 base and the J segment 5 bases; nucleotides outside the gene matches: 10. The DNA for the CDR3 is TGTGCCAGCAGTGAAGGTTCGGGACAGGGATGGGGAGATACGCAGTATTTT. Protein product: CASSEGSGQGWGDTQYF.

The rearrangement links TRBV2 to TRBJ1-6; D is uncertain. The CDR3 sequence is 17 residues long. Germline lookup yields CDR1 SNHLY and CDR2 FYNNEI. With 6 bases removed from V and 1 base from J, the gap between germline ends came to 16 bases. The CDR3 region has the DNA TGTGCCAGCAGACGGTTCGGGATTAGATCCTATAATTCACCCCTCCACTTT. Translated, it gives CASRRFGIRSYNSPLHF.

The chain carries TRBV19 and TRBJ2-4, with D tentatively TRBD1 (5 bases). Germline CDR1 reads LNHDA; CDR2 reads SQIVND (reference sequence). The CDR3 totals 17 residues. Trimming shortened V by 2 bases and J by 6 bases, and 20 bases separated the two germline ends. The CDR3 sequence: CASSILARTSLGNIQYF. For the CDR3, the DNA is TGTGCCAGTAGTATACTCGCCCGGACATCCCTAGGAAACATTCAGTACTTC.

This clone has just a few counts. CDR3 protein: CASSQATSGNYEQYF. CDR3 in DNA: TGTGCCAGCAGCCAAGCCACTAGCGGGAACTACGAGCAGTACTTC. The V call is TRBV4-2, the J call TRBJ2-7; the match to TRBD2 covers 10 bases. The trim removed 1 base at V and 3 bases at J, leaving 3 bases unmatched. Germline V gene lookup returns CDR1 LGHNA and CDR2 YNFKEQ. CDR3 length: 15 residues.

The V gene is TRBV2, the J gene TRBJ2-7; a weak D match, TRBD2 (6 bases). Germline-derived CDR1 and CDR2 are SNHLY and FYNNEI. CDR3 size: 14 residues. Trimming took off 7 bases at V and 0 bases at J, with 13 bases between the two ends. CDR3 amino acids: CASTHSGSSYEQYF. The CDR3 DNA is TGTGCCAGCACCCATAGCGGAAGCTCCTACGAGCAGTACTTC.

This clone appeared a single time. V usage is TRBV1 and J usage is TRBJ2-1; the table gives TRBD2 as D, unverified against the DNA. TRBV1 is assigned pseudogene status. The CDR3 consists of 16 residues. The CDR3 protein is CTSSQEPGVYYNEQFF. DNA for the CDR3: TGCACCAGCAGCCAAGAACCCGGGGTCTACTACAATGAGCAGTTCTTC.

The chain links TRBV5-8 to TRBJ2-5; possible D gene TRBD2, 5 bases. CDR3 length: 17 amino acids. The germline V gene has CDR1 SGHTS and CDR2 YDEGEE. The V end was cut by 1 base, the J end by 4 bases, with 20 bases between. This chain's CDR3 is CASSLLRASEGRETQYF. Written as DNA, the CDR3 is TGTGCCAGCAGCTTGCTTAGGGCCAGCGAGGGTCGAGAGACCCAGTACTTC.

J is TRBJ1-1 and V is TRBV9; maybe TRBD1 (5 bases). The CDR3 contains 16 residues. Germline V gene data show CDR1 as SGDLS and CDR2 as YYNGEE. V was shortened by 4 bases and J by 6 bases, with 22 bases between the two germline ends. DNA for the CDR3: TGTGCCAGCAGCCCCTCTCCTATTGGGGGGTTCGCTGAAGCTTTCTTT. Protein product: CASSPSPIGGFAEAFF.

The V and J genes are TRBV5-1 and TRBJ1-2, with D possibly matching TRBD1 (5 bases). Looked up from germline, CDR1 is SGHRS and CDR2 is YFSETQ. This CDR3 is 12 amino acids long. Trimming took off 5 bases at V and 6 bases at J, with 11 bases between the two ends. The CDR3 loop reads CASRSGRDGYTF. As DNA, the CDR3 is TGCGCCAGCAGGTCAGGCAGGGATGGCTACACCTTC.

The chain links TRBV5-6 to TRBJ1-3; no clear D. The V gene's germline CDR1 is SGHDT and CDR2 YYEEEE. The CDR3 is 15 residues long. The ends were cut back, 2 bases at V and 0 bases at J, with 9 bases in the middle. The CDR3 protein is CASSLEQNSGNTIYF. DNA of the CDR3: TGTGCCAGCAGCTTAGAACAGAACTCTGGAAACACCATATATTTT.

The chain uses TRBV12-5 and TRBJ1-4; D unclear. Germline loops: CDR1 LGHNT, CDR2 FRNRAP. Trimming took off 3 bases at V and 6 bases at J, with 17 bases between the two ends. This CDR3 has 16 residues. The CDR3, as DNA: TGTGCTAGTGGTTTAGTGAGAGGTGAAAATTATGAAAAACTGTTTTTT. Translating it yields CASGLVRGENYEKLFF.

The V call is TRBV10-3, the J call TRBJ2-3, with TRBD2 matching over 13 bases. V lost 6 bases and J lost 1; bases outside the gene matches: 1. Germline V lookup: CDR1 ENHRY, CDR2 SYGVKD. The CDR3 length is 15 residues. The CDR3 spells CAIRGTSGGTDTQYF. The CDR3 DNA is TGTGCCATCAGAGGGACTAGCGGGGGCACAGATACGCAGTATTTT.

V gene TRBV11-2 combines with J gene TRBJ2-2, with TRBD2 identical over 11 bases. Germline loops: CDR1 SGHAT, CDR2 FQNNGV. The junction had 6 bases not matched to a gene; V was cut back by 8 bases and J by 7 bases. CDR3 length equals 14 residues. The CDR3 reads CASLSGRADGELFF. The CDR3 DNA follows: TGTGCCAGCCTTAGCGGGAGGGCCGACGGGGAGCTGTTTTTT.

CDR3 loop: CASSPTGYNEQFF. The CDR3 DNA reads TGCGCCAGCAGCCCGACAGGTTACAATGAGCAGTTCTTC. The V call is TRBV5-1, the J call TRBJ2-1; D possibly corresponds to TRBD1 (6 bases). The CDR3 consists of 13 residues. Germline V gives CDR1 SGHRS, CDR2 YFSETQ. The V and J ends lost 4 bases and 4 bases respectively, with 9 bases between them.

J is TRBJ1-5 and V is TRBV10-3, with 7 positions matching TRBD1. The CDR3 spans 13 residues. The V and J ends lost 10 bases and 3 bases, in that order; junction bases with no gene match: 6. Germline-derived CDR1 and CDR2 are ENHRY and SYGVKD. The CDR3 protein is CATVDRVNQPQHF. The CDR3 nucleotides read TGTGCCACCGTAGACAGGGTCAATCAGCCCCAGCATTTT.

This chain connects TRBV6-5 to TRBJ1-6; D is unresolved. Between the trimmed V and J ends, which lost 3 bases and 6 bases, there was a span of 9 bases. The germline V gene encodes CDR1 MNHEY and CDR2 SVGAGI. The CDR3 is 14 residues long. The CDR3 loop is CASSYGIPNSPLHF. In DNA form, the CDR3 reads TGTGCCAGCAGTTATGGCATCCCTAATTCACCCCTCCACTTT.

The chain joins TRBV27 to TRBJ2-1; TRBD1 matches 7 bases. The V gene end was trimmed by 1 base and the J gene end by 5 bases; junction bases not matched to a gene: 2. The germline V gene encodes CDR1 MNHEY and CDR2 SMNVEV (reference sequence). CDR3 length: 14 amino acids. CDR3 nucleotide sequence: TGTGCCAGCAGTTTATATACAGGGGACAATGAGCAGTTCTTC. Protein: CASSLYTGDNEQFF.

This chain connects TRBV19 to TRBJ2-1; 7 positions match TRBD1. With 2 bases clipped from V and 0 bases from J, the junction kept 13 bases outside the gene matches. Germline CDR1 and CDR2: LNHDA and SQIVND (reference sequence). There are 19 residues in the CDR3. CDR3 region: CASSIIGQALISSYNEQFF. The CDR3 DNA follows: TGTGCCAGTAGTATAATAGGACAGGCACTTATTAGCTCCTACAATGAGCAGTTCTTC.

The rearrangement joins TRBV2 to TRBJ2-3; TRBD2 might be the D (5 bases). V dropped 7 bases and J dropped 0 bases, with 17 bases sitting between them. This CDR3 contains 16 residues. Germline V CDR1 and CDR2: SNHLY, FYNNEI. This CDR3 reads CASTSGVATSTDTQYF. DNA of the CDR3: TGTGCCAGCACCTCCGGGGTGGCTACAAGCACAGATACGCAGTATTTT.

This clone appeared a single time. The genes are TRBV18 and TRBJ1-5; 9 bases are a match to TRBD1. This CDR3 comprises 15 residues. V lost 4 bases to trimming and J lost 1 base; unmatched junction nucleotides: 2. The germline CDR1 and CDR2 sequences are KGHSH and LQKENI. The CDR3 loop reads CASSQGQGSNQPQHF. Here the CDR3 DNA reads TGTGCCAGCTCACAAGGACAGGGGAGCAATCAGCCCCAGCATTTT.

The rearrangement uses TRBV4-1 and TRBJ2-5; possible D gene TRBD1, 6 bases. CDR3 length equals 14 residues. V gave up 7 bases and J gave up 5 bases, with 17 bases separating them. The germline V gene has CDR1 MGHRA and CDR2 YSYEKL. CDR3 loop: CASNAQGFGETQYF. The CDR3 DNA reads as TGCGCCAGCAATGCACAGGGTTTTGGGGAGACCCAGTACTTC.

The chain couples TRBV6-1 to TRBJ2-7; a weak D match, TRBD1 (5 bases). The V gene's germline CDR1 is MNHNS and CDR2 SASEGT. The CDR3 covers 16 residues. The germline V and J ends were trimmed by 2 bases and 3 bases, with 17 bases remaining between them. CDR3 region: CASSETGSWSIYEQYF. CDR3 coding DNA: TGTGCCAGCAGTGAAACAGGTAGCTGGTCAATCTACGAGCAGTACTTC.

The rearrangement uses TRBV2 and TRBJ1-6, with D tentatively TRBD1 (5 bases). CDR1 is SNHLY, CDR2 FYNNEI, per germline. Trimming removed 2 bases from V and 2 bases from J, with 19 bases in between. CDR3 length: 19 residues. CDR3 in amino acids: CASSENWAGKKAYNSPLHF. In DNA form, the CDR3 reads TGTGCCAGCAGTGAAAATTGGGCAGGGAAGAAGGCCTATAATTCACCCCTCCACTTT.

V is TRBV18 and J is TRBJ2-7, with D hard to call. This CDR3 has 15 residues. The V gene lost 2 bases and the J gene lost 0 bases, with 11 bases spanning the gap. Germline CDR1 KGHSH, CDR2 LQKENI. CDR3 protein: CASSPTNPNSYEQYF. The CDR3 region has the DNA TGTGCCAGCTCACCAACTAACCCGAACTCCTACGAGCAGTACTTC.

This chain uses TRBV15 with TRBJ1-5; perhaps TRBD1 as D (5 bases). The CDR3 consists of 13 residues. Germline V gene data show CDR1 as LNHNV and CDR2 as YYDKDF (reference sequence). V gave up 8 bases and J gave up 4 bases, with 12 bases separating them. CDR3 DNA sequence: TGTGCCACCCGTAGGGGACTTAATCAGCCCCAGCATTTT. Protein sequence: CATRRGLNQPQHF.